The 13 T cell receptor beta chains reported below all come from one sample, sequenced in a study of blood T cell repertoires in COVID-19. Profiled with immunoSEQ multiplex PCR; TCRdb holds only in-frame clones, not every one. Of about 130,000 clones listed, 75% to 90% are singletons. The sample taken for sequencing was peripheral blood. These receptors came from a human donor in a cohort sampled during active COVID-19.

The chain carries TRBV7-2 and TRBJ1-2; weak D call: TRBD1 (5 bases). Germline lookup yields CDR1 SGHTA and CDR2 FQGNSA. The germline V and J ends were trimmed by 5 bases and 4 bases, with 11 bases remaining between them. The CDR3 spans 13 residues. This chain's CDR3 is CASSPRQPYGYTF. The CDR3 DNA reads TGTGCCAGCAGCCCCAGACAGCCCTATGGCTACACCTTC.

The V call is TRBV21-1, the J call TRBJ2-7; no check of the table's D call, TRBD1, against the DNA was made. TRBV21-1 is annotated as a pseudogene. This CDR3 has 12 residues. The CDR3 sequence: CASFSQGDEQYV. The CDR3 DNA reads TGTGCCAGCTTTTCACAGGGAGACGAGCAGTACGTC.

This clone was recorded a few times. This chain connects TRBV19 to TRBJ1-5, with D possibly being TRBD1 (5 bases). The CDR3 totals 16 residues. In germline, CDR1 is LNHDA, CDR2 SQIVND (reference sequence). The V end lost 5 bases, the J end lost 3 bases, and 17 bases lay between the germline ends. CDR3 region: CASSSRRGSLNQPQHF. The CDR3 coding sequence is TGTGCCAGTAGTTCCAGGAGGGGTTCCCTCAATCAGCCCCAGCATTTT.

The chain couples TRBV3-1 (or the pseudogene TRBV3-2) to TRBJ2-3, with TRBD2 matching over 8 bases. The CDR3 length is 16 residues. CDR1 and CDR2 from the germline V gene are LGHDT and YNNKEL (reference sequence). After removal of 1 base from V and 2 bases from J, the junction contained 5 bases not matched to a gene. CDR3 loop: CASSQASGGFTDTQYF. The CDR3 DNA follows: TGTGCCAGCAGCCAAGCCTCGGGGGGGTTCACAGATACGCAGTATTTT.

This sequence joins TRBV11-2 and TRBJ2-2; TRBD2 agrees at 8 bases. There are 16 residues in the CDR3. The ends lost 1 base at V and 6 bases at J; junction bases unmatched: 7. Looked up from germline, CDR1 is SGHAT and CDR2 is FQNNGV. CDR3 protein: CASSLGLAPSPGELFF. The CDR3 region has the DNA TGTGCCAGCAGCTTAGGACTAGCGCCTTCCCCCGGGGAGCTGTTTTTT.

This clone is a singleton in its sample. The chain employs TRBV4-1 and TRBJ2-2; 8 bases map to TRBD1. The CDR3 has 16 residues. J gave up 5 bases and V 3 bases, and 8 bases lay outside the gene matches. Germline loops: CDR1 MGHRA, CDR2 YSYEKL. Written as DNA, the CDR3 is TGCGCCAGCAGCCAGTACGAACAGGGGGGTACCGGGGAGCTGTTTTTT. Protein: CASSQYEQGGTGELFF.

The chain uses TRBV5-1 and TRBJ2-1; 9 nucleotides line up with TRBD1. The CDR3 is made up of 16 amino acids. V was pared by 4 bases and J by 2 bases, with 7 bases of the junction left unmatched. Per the germline V gene, CDR1 is SGHRS and CDR2 is YFSETQ. Written as DNA, the CDR3 is TGCGCCAGCAGCAGGGAGGGACAGGGTACCTACAATGAGCAGTTCTTC. As protein: CASSREGQGTYNEQFF.

This chain connects TRBV9 to TRBJ1-5; no firm D call. Germline CDR1 SGDLS, CDR2 YYNGEE. V was pared by 0 bases and J by 0 bases, with 4 bases between. The CDR3 runs to 14 residues. The CDR3 region has the DNA TGTGCCAGCAGCGTAGGCGATAGCAATCAGCCCCAGCATTTT. It translates to CASSVGDSNQPQHF.

The chain carries TRBV7-2 and TRBJ1-4; a possible D gene is TRBD1 (6 bases). The V gene's germline CDR1 is SGHTA and CDR2 FQGNSA. V lost 5 bases, J lost 7 bases, and 14 bases lay in between. The CDR3 covers 14 residues. The CDR3 DNA follows: TGTGCCAGCAGCCGTGGGGGCTCAGGTGAAAAACTGTTTTTT. Amino acid sequence: CASSRGGSGEKLFF.

Here the CDR3 DNA reads TGTGCCAGCAGCGTAGAGCCAGGAAACTATGGCTACACCTTC. Protein product: CASSVEPGNYGYTF. The genes are TRBV9 and TRBJ1-2; D unresolved. The CDR3 has 14 amino acids. Germline CDR1 is SGDLS and CDR2 is YYNGEE. V shed 0 bases and J shed 2 bases, with 8 bases lying between them.

The V and J genes are TRBV5-6 and TRBJ2-6; TRBD2 is a possible D gene (6 bases). This CDR3 contains 16 residues. Looked up from germline, CDR1 is SGHDT and CDR2 is YYEEEE. V gave up 7 bases and J gave up 2 bases, with 16 bases separating them. The CDR3 DNA reads TGTGCCAGCGGTCGTTTTGCGGGGACTGGGGCCAACGTCCTGACTTTC. Translating it yields CASGRFAGTGANVLTF.

This clone appeared once. The CDR3 DNA reads as TGTGCCAGCAGCCCACCCGGGCCAGGGGGCGCCTACGAGCAGTACTTC. Translated, it gives CASSPPGPGGAYEQYF. This chain connects TRBV5-6 to TRBJ2-7, with TRBD1 matching 8 bases. The CDR3 length is 16 residues. The V and J ends lost 4 bases and 2 bases, in that order; junction bases with no gene match: 11. Germline V lookup: CDR1 SGHDT, CDR2 YYEEEE.

The V call is TRBV7-6, the J call TRBJ2-1; 7 bases align to TRBD1. Trimming removed 0 bases from V and 1 base from J; junction bases left unmatched: 3. The CDR3 length is 16 residues. Germline CDR1 reads SGHVS; CDR2 reads FNYEAQ. The CDR3 nucleotides read TGTGCCAGCAGCTTAGCATACAGGGGATCCTACAATGAGCAGTTCTTC. The encoded protein is CASSLAYRGSYNEQFF.